Below, 14 T cell receptor beta chains from the same sample are listed, as sequenced in a study of blood T cell repertoires in COVID-19 (dated by TCRdb to the early 2020s). The library was generated by the immunoSEQ multiplex PCR assay. What TCRdb holds here is the immuneACCESS table cut down to in-frame rearrangements. Part of the clones is not present; checked against another copy, under half of the missing clones reflect an unresolved V gene, and the others are unexplained. The sample data list more than 150,000 clones, and about 88% of these were observed just once. The ten largest clones represent about 2.1% of the sample. Sequencing was done on a sample of peripheral blood. These receptors came from a man between 65 and 85 years old with active or convalescent COVID-19.

V is TRBV21-1 and J is TRBJ1-1. TRBV21-1 is assigned pseudogene status. The CDR3 is made up of 16 amino acids. CDR3 in DNA: TGTGCCAGCAGGACAGCACTAGCTACCAATCGCACTGAAGCTTTCTTT. This codes for CASRTALATNRTEAFF.

This clone was seen a few times. V usage is TRBV6-2 or TRBV6-3 and J usage is TRBJ2-7; 10 bases map to TRBD1. Germline CDR1 is MNHEY and CDR2 is SVGEGT. The ends lost 0 bases at V and 4 bases at J; junction bases unmatched: 9. The CDR3 runs 17 residues. DNA for the CDR3: TGTGCCAGCAGTTACTCGGTGGACAGGGGGAGCTTGTACGAGCAGTACTTC. This sequence encodes CASSYSVDRGSLYEQYF.

The chain is built from TRBV6-1 and TRBJ2-1, with 12 bases aligning to TRBD2. From germline, CDR1 is MNHNS and CDR2 SASEGT. V was clipped by 0 bases and J by 7 bases; unmatched bases: 1. This CDR3 contains 15 residues. CDR3 DNA sequence: TGTGCCAGCAGTGAAGCCCTAGCGGGGGGGAATGAGCAGTTCTTC. Its protein product is CASSEALAGGNEQFF.

This clone was seen just once. V and J are TRBV10-3 and TRBJ2-5, with a possible D match to TRBD2 (5 bases). The CDR3 totals 15 residues. Germline CDR1 reads ENHRY; CDR2 reads SYGVKD. V was clipped by 11 bases and J by 2 bases, with 21 bases between them. The CDR3 DNA is TGTGCCGCCAGTGGGGAAAGAGGGTTTCAAGAGACCCAGTACTTC. Translating gives CAASGERGFQETQYF.

The genes are TRBV4-3 and TRBJ2-3; 10 bases are a match to TRBD1. The trim removed 0 bases at V and 4 bases at J, leaving 13 bases unmatched. Germline-derived CDR1 and CDR2 are LGHNA and YSLEER. The CDR3 loop spans 19 amino acids. The CDR3 DNA reads as TGCGCCAGCAGCCAAGATCGACAGGGGGCGCCCCATTTCCCAGATACGCAGTATTTT. This codes for CASSQDRQGAPHFPDTQYF.

This clone has more than one count but fewer than ten. The rearrangement joins TRBV14 to TRBJ2-2; 7 bases match TRBD1. The J segment lost 3 bases and the V segment lost 5 bases, leaving 9 bases of the junction unmatched. Germline loops: CDR1 SGHDN, CDR2 FVKESK. This CDR3 comprises 16 residues. The CDR3 is CASSLYGTDDTGELFF. For the CDR3, the DNA is TGTGCCAGCAGCTTATACGGGACAGATGACACCGGGGAGCTGTTTTTT.

The chain has TRBV10-3 and TRBJ1-3; D unclear. The germline CDR1 and CDR2 sequences are ENHRY and SYGVKD. With 4 bases removed from V and 4 bases from J, the gap between germline ends came to 5 bases. The CDR3 covers 12 residues. In nucleotides, the CDR3 is TGTGCCATCAGTGGGAGGGGAAACACCATATATTTT. Translation gives CAISGRGNTIYF.

V is TRBV3-1 (or the pseudogene TRBV3-2) and J is TRBJ1-4; tentatively, D is TRBD1 (6 bases). Germline V gives CDR1 LGHDT, CDR2 YNNKEL (reference sequence). The CDR3 has 13 amino acids. V was trimmed by 1 base and J by 13 bases, leaving 13 bases between them. CDR3 in amino acids: CASSQGGGLRLFF. The DNA for the CDR3 is TGTGCCAGCAGCCAAGGCGGGGGGCTAAGACTGTTTTTT.

The table lists this clone with a count of one. The chain combines TRBV5-1 with TRBJ2-7, with 8 bases matching TRBD1. The V gene end was trimmed by 4 bases and the J gene end by 4 bases; junction bases not matched to a gene: 16. Germline CDR1 is SGHRS and CDR2 is YFSETQ. The CDR3 spans 17 residues. In nucleotides, the CDR3 is TGCGCCAGCAGCGGCTTAACCGGGACAGGTTTCCTTTACGAGCAGTACTTC. Translated: CASSGLTGTGFLYEQYF.

This chain joins TRBV28 and TRBJ1-2; tentatively, D is TRBD1 (6 bases). The germline gives CDR1 MDHEN, CDR2 SYDVKM. The V end was cut by 6 bases, the J end by 2 bases, with 19 bases between. The CDR3 has 16 amino acids. CDR3 protein: CASSPGTRAENYGYTF. As DNA, the CDR3 is TGTGCCAGCAGCCCCGGGACAAGGGCGGAGAACTATGGCTACACCTTC.

The V gene is TRBV9, the J gene TRBJ2-6; tentatively, D is TRBD1 (6 bases). Trimming stripped 3 bases from V and 0 bases from J, with 10 bases between. CDR3 length: 16 residues. Germline V lookup: CDR1 SGDLS, CDR2 YYNGEE. CDR3 coding DNA: TGTGCCAGCAGCGCCACAGGGCACTCTGGGGCCAACGTCCTGACTTTC. Translation gives CASSATGHSGANVLTF. The complete variable domain, with remaining parts taken from reference TRBV9 and TRBJ2-6, reads DSGVTQTPKHLITATGQRVTLRCSPRSGDLSVYWYQQSLDQGLQFLIQYYNGEERAKGNILERFSAQQFPDLHSELNLSSLELGDSALYFCASSATGHSGANVLTFGAGSRLTVL.

On this clone: This same CDR3 is encoded by further DNA sequences in the sample. The chain employs TRBV4-3 and TRBJ1-2; unclear D gene. The V gene lost 4 bases and the J gene lost 1 base, with 7 bases spanning the gap. From germline, CDR1 is LGHNA and CDR2 YSLEER. The CDR3 consists of 13 residues. The CDR3 DNA reads as TGCGCCAGCAGCCCCGGGGTTAACTATGGCTACACCTTC. Translation gives CASSPGVNYGYTF.

The chain employs TRBV7-2 and TRBJ1-1; D gene unclear. CDR1 is SGHTA and CDR2 is FQGNSA in the germline V gene. The CDR3 covers 13 residues. V dropped 1 base and J dropped 1 base, with 4 bases sitting between them. CDR3: CASSLEQNTEAFF. CDR3 in DNA: TGTGCCAGCAGCTTAGAACAGAACACTGAAGCTTTCTTT.

A word on this clone: Other DNA sequences in the same sample also yield this CDR3. V usage is TRBV3-1 (or the pseudogene TRBV3-2) and J usage is TRBJ2-7; perhaps TRBD2 as D (6 bases). The CDR3 is made up of 12 amino acids. Germline loops: CDR1 LGHDT, CDR2 YNNKEL (reference sequence). The V gene lost 4 bases and the J gene lost 4 bases, with 8 bases spanning the gap. CDR3 sequence (DNA): TGTGCCAGCAGCCCCGGAGGGTACGAGCAGTACTTC. Translating gives CASSPGGYEQYF.